The 8 T cell receptor beta chains below were found in one sample sequenced in a study of T cell responses to AZD1222 COVID-19 vaccine. Data came from immunoSEQ multiplex PCR; TCRdb stores just in-frame clones and leaves some out. The table shows about 140,000 clones, with 80% to 95% occurring only once. The material was peripheral blood, obtained on day 0 of MenACWY control vaccination. These receptors were collected from an adult in good health.

The J gene is TRBJ2-2, the V gene TRBV25-1; the D is unclear. Deletions cut 3 bases from V and 5 bases from J, with 4 bases between. This CDR3 spans 12 amino acids. CDR1 and CDR2 from the germline V gene are MGHDK and SYGVNS. The CDR3 spells CASSDRTGELFF. The CDR3 coding sequence is TGTGCCAGCAGTGACAGAACCGGGGAGCTGTTTTTT.

The chain uses TRBV6-5 and TRBJ2-5, with D perhaps matching TRBD1 (6 bases). The CDR3 is 14 amino acids. Trimming took off 8 bases at V and 4 bases at J, with 17 bases between the two ends. The germline CDR1 and CDR2 sequences are MNHEY and SVGAGI. DNA for the CDR3: TGTGCCAGCGCCGGCAGGGGAAGGGGAGAGACCCAGTACTTC. This codes for CASAGRGRGETQYF.

This chain joins TRBV5-1 and TRBJ1-1, with D possibly TRBD1 on 5 matching bases. Germline V gives CDR1 SGHRS, CDR2 YFSETQ. With 0 bases removed from V and 1 base from J, the gap between germline ends came to 13 bases. The CDR3 extends over 16 amino acids. CDR3 sequence reads: CASSLALAGGNTEAFF. In DNA form, the CDR3 reads TGCGCCAGCAGCTTGGCATTGGCGGGGGGGAACACTGAAGCTTTCTTT.

The J gene is TRBJ2-2, the V gene TRBV7-2; D possibly corresponds to TRBD2 (6 bases). From germline, CDR1 is SGHTA and CDR2 FQGNSA. The CDR3 consists of 13 residues. The V end was cut by 0 bases, the J end by 7 bases, with 6 bases between. CDR3 sequence reads: CASSLAEGGELFF. CDR3 sequence (DNA): TGTGCCAGCAGCTTAGCGGAGGGCGGGGAGCTGTTTTTT. Looking up the rest from reference TRBV7-2 and TRBJ2-2 gives the full variable domain: GAGVSQSPSNKVTEKGKDVELRCDPISGHTALYWYRQSLGQGLEFLIYFQGNSAPDKSGLPSDRFSAERTGGSVSTLTIQRTQQEDSAVYLCASSLAEGGELFFGEGSRLTVL.

This rearrangement joins TRBV7-6 to TRBJ2-7; the match to TRBD1 covers 7 bases. CDR1 is SGHVS and CDR2 is FNYEAQ in the germline V gene. This CDR3 region has 13 residues. V lost 1 base to trimming and J lost 5 bases; unmatched junction nucleotides: 2. The CDR3 DNA sequence: TGTGCCAGCAGCTTAGGACAGGGAGACGAGCAGTACTTC. It is translated as CASSLGQGDEQYF. Supplemented by reference TRBV7-6 and TRBJ2-7, the full variable domain reads GAGVSQSPRYKVTKRGQDVALRCDPISGHVSLYWYRQALGQGPEFLTYFNYEAQQDKSGLPNDRFSAERPEGSISTLTIQRTEQRDSAMYRCASSLGQGDEQYFGPGTRLTVT.

This chain joins TRBV12-3 or TRBV12-4 and TRBJ1-1, with a possible D match to TRBD1 (5 bases). The germline V and J ends were trimmed by 4 bases and 5 bases, with 11 bases remaining between them. This CDR3 has 13 amino acids. This CDR3 reads CASSWGGRTEAFF. CDR3 nucleotide sequence: TGTGCCAGCAGTTGGGGGGGAAGGACTGAAGCTTTCTTT.

The chain carries TRBV19 and TRBJ2-7, with 9 positions matching TRBD2. J gave up 2 bases and V 11 bases, and 7 bases lay outside the gene matches. The CDR3 loop spans 13 amino acids. CDR1 is LNHDA, CDR2 SQIVND, per germline (reference sequence). CDR3 nucleotide sequence: TGTGCCTCGAGGCTAGCGGGGACCTACGAGCAGTACTTC. It encodes CASRLAGTYEQYF.

CDR3 coding DNA: TGTGCCAGCAGCCAAGCGGGAGCCAGCACAGATACGCAGTATTTT. Translation gives CASSQAGASTDTQYF. The rearrangement links TRBV3-1 (or the pseudogene TRBV3-2) to TRBJ2-3; D may be TRBD2 (6 bases). CDR3 length: 15 amino acids. Per the germline V gene, CDR1 is LGHDT and CDR2 is YNNKEL (reference sequence). Between the trimmed V and J ends, which lost 1 base and 0 bases, there was a span of 8 bases.